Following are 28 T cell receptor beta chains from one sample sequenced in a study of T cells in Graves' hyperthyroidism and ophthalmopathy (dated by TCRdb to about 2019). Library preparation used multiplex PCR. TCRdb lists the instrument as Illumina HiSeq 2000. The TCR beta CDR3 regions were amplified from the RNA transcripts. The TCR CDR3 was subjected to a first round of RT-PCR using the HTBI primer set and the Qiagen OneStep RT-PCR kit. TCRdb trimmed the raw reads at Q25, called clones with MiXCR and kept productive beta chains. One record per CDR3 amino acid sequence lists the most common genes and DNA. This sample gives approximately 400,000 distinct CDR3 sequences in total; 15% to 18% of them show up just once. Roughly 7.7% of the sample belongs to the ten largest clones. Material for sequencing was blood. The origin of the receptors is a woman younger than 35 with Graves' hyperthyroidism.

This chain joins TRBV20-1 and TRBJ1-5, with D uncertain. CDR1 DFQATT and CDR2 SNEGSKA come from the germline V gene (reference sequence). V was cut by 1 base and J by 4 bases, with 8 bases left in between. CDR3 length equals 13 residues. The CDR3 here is CSARGELNQPQHF. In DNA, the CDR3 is TGCAGTGCTAGAGGGGAGTTAAATCAGCCCCAGCATTTT.

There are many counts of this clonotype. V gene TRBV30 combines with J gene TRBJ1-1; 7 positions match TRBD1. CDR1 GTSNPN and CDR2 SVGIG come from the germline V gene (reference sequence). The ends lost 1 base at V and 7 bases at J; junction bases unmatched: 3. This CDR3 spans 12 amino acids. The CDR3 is CAWSETGNEAFF. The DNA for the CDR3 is TGTGCCTGGAGTGAGACAGGGAATGAAGCTTTCTTT.

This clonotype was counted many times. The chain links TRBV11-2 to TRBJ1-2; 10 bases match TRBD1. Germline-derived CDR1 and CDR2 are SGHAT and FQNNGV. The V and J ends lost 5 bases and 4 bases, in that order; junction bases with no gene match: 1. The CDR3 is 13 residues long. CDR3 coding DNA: TGTGCCAGCAGCCGGACAGGGGGCTATGGCTACACCTTC. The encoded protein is CASSRTGGYGYTF.

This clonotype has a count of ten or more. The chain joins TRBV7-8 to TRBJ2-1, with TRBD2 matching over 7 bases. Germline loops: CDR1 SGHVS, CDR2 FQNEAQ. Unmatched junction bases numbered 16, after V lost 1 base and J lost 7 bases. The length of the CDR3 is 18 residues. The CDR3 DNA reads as TGTGCCAGCAGCTTAGGGCACGGGGGGTTACACCCAGCTAATGAGCAGTTCTTC. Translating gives CASSLGHGGLHPANEQFF.

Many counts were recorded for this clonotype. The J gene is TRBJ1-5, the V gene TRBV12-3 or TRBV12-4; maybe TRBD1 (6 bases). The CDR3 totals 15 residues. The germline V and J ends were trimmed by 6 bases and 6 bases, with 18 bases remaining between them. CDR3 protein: CASSQTTGSGQPQHF. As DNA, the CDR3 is TGTGCCAGCAGCCAAACCACAGGGTCCGGTCAGCCCCAGCATTTT.

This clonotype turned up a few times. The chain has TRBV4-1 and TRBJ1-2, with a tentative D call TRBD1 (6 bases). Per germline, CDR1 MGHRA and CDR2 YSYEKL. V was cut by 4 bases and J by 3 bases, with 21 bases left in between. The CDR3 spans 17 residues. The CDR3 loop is CASSPGMGQQGHYGYTF. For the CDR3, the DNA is TGCGCCAGCAGCCCCGGAATGGGGCAACAGGGTCACTATGGCTACACCTTC.

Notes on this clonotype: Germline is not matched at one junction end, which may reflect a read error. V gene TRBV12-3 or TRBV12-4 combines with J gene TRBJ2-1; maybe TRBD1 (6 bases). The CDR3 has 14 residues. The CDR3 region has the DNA TGTGCCAGCAGTTTGGGGGACATTTCTCAGGAGCAGCTCTTC. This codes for CASSLGDISQEQLF.

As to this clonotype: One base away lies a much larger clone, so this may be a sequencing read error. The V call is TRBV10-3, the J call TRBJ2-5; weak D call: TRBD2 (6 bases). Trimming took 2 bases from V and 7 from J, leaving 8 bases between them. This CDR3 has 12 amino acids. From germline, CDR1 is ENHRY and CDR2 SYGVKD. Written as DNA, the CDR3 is TGTGCCATCAGTGAGACAGCGGGGACCCAGTACTTC. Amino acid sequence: CAISETAGTQYF.

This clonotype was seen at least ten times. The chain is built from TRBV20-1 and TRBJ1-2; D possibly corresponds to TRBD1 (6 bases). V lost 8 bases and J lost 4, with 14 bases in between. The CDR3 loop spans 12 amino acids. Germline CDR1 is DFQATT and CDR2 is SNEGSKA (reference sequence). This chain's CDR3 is CSPADRFYGYTF. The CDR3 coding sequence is TGCAGTCCGGCAGACAGGTTCTATGGCTACACCTTC.

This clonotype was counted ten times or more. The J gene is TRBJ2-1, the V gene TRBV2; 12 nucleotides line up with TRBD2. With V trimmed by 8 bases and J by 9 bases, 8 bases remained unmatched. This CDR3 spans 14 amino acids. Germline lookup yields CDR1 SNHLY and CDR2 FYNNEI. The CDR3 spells CASGGLAGLGEQFF. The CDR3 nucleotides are TGTGCCAGCGGGGGACTAGCGGGTTTGGGTGAGCAGTTCTTC. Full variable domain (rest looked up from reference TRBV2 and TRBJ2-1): EPEVTQTPSHQVTQMGQEVILRCVPISNHLYFYWYRQILGQKVEFLVSFYNNEISEKSEIFDDQFSVERPDGSNFTLKIRSTKLEDSAMYFCASGGLAGLGEQFFGPGTRLTVL.

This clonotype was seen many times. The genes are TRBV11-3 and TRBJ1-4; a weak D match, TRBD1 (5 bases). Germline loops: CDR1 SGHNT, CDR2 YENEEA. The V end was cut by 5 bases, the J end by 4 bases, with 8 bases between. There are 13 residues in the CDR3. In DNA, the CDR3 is TGTGCCAGCAGCGCGCAGGGTAATGAAAAACTGTTTTTT. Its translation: CASSAQGNEKLFF.

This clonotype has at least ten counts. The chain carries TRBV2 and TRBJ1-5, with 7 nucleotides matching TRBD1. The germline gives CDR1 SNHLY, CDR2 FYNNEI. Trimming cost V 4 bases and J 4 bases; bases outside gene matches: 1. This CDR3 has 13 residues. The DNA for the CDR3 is TGTGCCAGCAGTGGGACAGGAAATCAGCCCCAGCATTTT. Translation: CASSGTGNQPQHF.

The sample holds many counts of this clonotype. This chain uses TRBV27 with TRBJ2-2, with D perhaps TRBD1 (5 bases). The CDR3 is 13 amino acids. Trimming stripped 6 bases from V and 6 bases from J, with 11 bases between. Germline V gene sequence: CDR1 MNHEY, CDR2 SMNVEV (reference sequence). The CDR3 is CASRGLEAGELFF. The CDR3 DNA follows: TGTGCCAGCAGGGGGCTAGAGGCCGGGGAGCTGTTTTTT.

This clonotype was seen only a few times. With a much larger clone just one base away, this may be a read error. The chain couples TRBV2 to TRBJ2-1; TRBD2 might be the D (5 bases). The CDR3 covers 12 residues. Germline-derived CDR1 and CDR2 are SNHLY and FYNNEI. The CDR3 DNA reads TGTGTCAGCAGTGAATGGCGGGCTGAGCAGTTCTTC. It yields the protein CVSSEWRAEQFF.

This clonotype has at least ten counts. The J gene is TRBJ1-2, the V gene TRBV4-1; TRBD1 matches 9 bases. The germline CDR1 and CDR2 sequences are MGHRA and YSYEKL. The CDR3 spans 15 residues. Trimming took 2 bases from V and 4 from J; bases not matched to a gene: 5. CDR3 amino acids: CASSQRQGETYGYTF. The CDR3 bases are TGCGCCAGCAGCCAACGACAGGGGGAAACCTATGGCTACACCTTC.

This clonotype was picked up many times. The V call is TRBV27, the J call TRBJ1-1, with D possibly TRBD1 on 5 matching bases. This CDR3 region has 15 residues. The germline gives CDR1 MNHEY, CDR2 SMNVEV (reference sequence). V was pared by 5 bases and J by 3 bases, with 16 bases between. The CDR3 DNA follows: TGTGCCAGCAGTCTCCACCTTCTGGGGGACACTGAAGCTTTCTTT. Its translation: CASSLHLLGDTEAFF.

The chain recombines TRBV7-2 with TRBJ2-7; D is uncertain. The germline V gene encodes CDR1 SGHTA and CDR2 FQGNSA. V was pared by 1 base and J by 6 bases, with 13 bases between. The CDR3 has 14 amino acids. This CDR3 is CASSLGPGSIEQYF. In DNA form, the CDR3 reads TGTGCCAGCAGCTTAGGGCCGGGTTCAATCGAGCAGTACTTC.

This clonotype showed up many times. CDR3 residues: CASSSIPGPLAKNIQYF. CDR3 coding DNA: TGTGCCAGCAGCTCGATCCCCGGACCGTTAGCCAAAAACATTCAGTACTTC. The chain employs TRBV11-2 and TRBJ2-4; unclear D gene. Trimming cost V 4 bases and J 0 bases, with 16 bases left between them. Germline lookup yields CDR1 SGHAT and CDR2 FQNNGV. This CDR3 is built from 17 residues. Looking up the rest from reference TRBV11-2 and TRBJ2-4 gives the full variable domain: EAGVAQSPRYKIIEKRQSVAFWCNPISGHATLYWYQQILGQGPKLLIQFQNNGVVDDSQLPKDRFSAERLKGVDSTLKIQPAKLEDSAVYLCASSSIPGPLAKNIQYFGAGTRLSVL.

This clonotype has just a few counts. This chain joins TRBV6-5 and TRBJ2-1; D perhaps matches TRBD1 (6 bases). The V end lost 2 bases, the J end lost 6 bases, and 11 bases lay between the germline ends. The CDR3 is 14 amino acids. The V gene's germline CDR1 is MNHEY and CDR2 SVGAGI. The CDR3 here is CASSYRQVPNEQFF. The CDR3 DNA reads TGTGCCAGCAGTTACCGACAGGTCCCCAATGAGCAGTTCTTC.

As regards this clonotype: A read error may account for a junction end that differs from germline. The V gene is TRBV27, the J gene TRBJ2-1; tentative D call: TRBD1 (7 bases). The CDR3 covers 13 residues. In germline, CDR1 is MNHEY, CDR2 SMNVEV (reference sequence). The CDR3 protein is CTSSLGRGDEQFF. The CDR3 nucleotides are TGTACCAGCAGTTTAGGCAGGGGGGATGAGCAGTTCTTC.

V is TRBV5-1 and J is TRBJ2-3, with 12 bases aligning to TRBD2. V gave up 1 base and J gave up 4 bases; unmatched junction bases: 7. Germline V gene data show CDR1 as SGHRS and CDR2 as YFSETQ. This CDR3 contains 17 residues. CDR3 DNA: TGCGCCAGCAGCTTGATTTTGGCTAGCGGGGGGGCAGATACGCAGTATTTT. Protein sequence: CASSLILASGGADTQYF.

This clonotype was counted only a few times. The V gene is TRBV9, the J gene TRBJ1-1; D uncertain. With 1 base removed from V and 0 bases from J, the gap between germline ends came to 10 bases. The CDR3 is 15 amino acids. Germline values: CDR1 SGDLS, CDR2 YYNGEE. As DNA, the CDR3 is TGTGCCAGCAGCGTACTCCCAGTAGTGAACACTGAAGCTTTCTTT. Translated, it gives CASSVLPVVNTEAFF.

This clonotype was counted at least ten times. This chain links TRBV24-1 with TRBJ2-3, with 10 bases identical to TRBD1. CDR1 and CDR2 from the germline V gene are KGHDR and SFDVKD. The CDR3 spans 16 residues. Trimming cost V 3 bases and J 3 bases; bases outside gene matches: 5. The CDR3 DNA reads TGTGCCACCAGTGATCCAGGGGACAGGGGTACAGATACGCAGTATTTT. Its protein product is CATSDPGDRGTDTQYF.

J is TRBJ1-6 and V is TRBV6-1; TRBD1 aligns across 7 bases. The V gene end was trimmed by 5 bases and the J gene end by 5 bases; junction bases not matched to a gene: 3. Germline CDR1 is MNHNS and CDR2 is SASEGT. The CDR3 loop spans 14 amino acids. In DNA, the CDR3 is TGTGCCAGCAGTCAGGGGGACGATAATTCACCCCTCCACTTT. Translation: CASSQGDDNSPLHF.

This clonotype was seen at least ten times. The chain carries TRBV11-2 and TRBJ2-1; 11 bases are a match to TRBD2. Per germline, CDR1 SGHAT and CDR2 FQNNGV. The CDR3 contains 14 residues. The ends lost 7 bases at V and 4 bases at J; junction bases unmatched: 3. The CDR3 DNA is TGTGCCAGCACGGGACTAGCGGATTACAATGAGCAGTTCTTC. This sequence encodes CASTGLADYNEQFF. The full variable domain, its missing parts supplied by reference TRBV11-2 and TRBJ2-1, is EAGVAQSPRYKIIEKRQSVAFWCNPISGHATLYWYQQILGQGPKLLIQFQNNGVVDDSQLPKDRFSAERLKGVDSTLKIQPAKLEDSAVYLCASTGLADYNEQFFGPGTRLTVL.

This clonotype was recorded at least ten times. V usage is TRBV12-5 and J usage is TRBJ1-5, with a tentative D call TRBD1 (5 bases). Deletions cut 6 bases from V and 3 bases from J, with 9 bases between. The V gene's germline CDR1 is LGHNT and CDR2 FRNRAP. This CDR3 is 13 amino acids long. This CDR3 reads CASGQGTNQPQHF. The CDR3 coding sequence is TGTGCTAGTGGCCAGGGTACCAATCAGCCCCAGCATTTT. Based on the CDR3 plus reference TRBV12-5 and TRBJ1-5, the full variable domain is DARVTQTPRHKVTEMGQEVTMRCQPILGHNTVFWYRQTMMQGLELLAYFRNRAPLDDSGMPKDRFSAEMPDATLATLKIQPSEPRDSAVYFCASGQGTNQPQHFGDGTRLSIL.

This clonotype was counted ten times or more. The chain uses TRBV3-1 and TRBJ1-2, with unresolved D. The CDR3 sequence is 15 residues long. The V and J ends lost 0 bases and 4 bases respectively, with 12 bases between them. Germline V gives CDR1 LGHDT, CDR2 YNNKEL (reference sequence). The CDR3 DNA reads TGTGCCAGCAGCCAAGATTGGTCGGGGTTCTATGGCTACACCTTC. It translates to CASSQDWSGFYGYTF.

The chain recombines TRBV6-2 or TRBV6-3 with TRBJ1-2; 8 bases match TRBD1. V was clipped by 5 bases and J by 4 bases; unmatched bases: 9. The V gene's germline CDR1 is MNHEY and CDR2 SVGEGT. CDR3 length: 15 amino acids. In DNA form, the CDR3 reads TGTGCCAGCAGTACGCAGACAGGGGCGGTCTATGGCTACACCTTC. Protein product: CASSTQTGAVYGYTF.